This T cell receptor (beta chain) stems from a study of OX40 agonist ivuxolimab in advanced cancers. In terms of the full investigation: Ivuxolimab, which targeted the costimulatory receptor OX40 (CD134), was an agonistic, fully human IgG2 monoclonal antibody. Intravenous ivuxolimab was administered to patients every 2 weeks at six dose levels: 0.01, 0.1, 0.3, 1.5, 3 and 10 mg/kg. Of the roughly 51 dose-escalation patients, hepatocellular carcinoma was present in around 20, melanoma in around 15, renal cell carcinoma in 9 and head and neck cancer in 9. In the dose-escalation cohort, roughly 82% of patients were male, and the mean age was around 60 years with a range of roughly 23 to 79. Patients were allowed to have had prior anti-PD-1, anti-PD-L1 or anti-CTLA-4 therapy, and about 40% of the dose-escalation patients had been treated with checkpoint inhibitors. Partial responses occurred in three dose-escalation patients: two with cutaneous melanoma and one with hepatocellular carcinoma. Peripheral TCRbeta sequencing aimed to test whether ivuxolimab altered TCR sequence diversity and caused clonal T-cell expansion. The paper covers the monotherapy dose-escalation part of the phase I ivuxolimab trial, which included N of about 51 patients. Overall study results and their limits: After ivuxolimab, CD8+ T cells had more expanded clones than CD4+ T cells on average. Partial responders in the 0.1-3.0 mg/kg groups had among the lowest normalized peripheral clonal expansion, especially among CD8+ T cells. The antigen specificity of the peripheral T cells that underwent clonal expansion was not determined. Low levels of normalized T-cell clonal expansion were also seen in some patients who did not respond. At doses of 0.1 to 3.0 mg/kg, clonal expansion of both CD4+ and CD8+ T cells in blood was seen between baseline and week 6.

Genomic DNA was isolated from the sorted cells so that the TCRbeta CDR3 region could be sequenced. TCRbeta CDR3 regions were sequenced using the immunoSEQ Assay. TCRdb provides this immuneACCESS table in a form limited to in-frame rearrangements. Some clones are lacking; in checked studies, under half of them reflect an unresolved V gene, and why the rest are absent is not known. This sample comprises over 95,000 clones, around 90% of them detected only once. The ten largest clones capture approximately 0.8% of the sample. About this clone: It has no known antigen specificity. Base qualities are not provided; no much larger clone lies one nucleotide away.

The trial excluded patients who had a history of autoimmune disease or who were on systemic immunosuppression. In every dose cohort, peripheral blood was drawn for TCR sequencing at baseline, cycle 4 day 1, and cycle 7 day 1. The samples were drawn from a first-in-human, open-label, multicenter phase I dose-escalation trial of ivuxolimab. Adults with locally advanced or metastatic melanoma, renal cell, hepatocellular, or head and neck squamous cell carcinoma were enrolled in the trial. Before TCR sequencing, CD4+ T cells and CD8+ T cells from peripheral blood were sorted into separate populations. From the germline V gene, CDR1 is KGHSH and CDR2 is LQKENI. The CDR3 measures 15 amino acids from cysteine to phenylalanine. Only CDR3 DNA is held: 45 bases, read in frame from base 1. The junction shows trimming of 0 bases on V and 2 bases on J, plus 10 bases between the germline ends.

The chain uses TRBV18 and TRBJ1-1; TRBD1 could be the D gene, as 5 bases match. Sequencing used CD4+ or CD8+ T cells sorted from blood, obtained in a trial of the OX40 agonist ivuxolimab. The source is an adult with an advanced solid tumor such as melanoma, head and neck, liver or kidney cancer. In nucleotide form, the sequence is TGTGCCAGCTCACCACCGGGGGGGACCAACACTGAAGCTTTCTTT. Its protein product is CASSPPGGTNTEAFF.